A selection of T cell receptor beta chains follows, all from one sample in a study of shared T cell receptors in the human thymus. Produced via immunoSEQ multiplex PCR; TCRdb's table is partial and in-frame only. The sample contains about 380,000 clones, over 90% of which appear only once. The source material was thymocytes. All receptors derive from a human donor. The CDR3 runs from the conserved cysteine through the conserved F or W. The D gene is left open where the match is weak. Clone size is stated in some rows and not others, as once, few, many or a class when expanded.

J: TRBJ2-5
size: .
length: 14
D: .
V: TRBV28
DNA: TGTGCCAGCAGTTTAGGGGGGGACAAAGAGACCCAGTACTTC
CDR3: CASSLGGDKETQYF

J: TRBJ2-2
size: .
length: 15
D: .
V: TRBV30
DNA: TGTGCCTGGAGTAGGGCCAAAAGTATGCCCGGGGAGCTGTTTTTT
CDR3: CAWSRAKSMPGELFF

J: TRBJ2-7
size: .
length: 16
D: .
V: TRBV27
DNA: TGTGCCAGCAGTTTAGGGTCGGACAGAGGTTCCTACGAGCAGTACTTC
CDR3: CASSLGSDRGSYEQYF

J: TRBJ2-5
size: .
length: 14
D: .
V: TRBV14
DNA: TGTGCCAGCAGCCGGGACGGATTCCAAGAGACCCAGTACTTC
CDR3: CASSRDGFQETQYF

J: TRBJ2-5
size: .
length: 15
D: TRBD1
V: TRBV7-9
DNA: TGTGCCAGCAGCCCGGGACAGACGTACCAAGAGACCCAGTACTTC
CDR3: CASSPGQTYQETQYF

J: TRBJ1-1
size: .
length: 15
D: TRBD1
V: TRBV18
DNA: TGTGCCAGCTCACCTAAGGGGCAGGGGGCGAGTGAAGCTTTCTTT
CDR3: CASSPKGQGASEAFF

J: TRBJ2-3
size: .
length: 21
D: TRBD1
V: TRBV9
DNA: TGTGCCAGCAGCGTAGAAGGGATACGGGGGACAGGGGCTCCTCGCGCAGATACGCAGTATTTT
CDR3: CASSVEGIRGTGAPRADTQYF

J: TRBJ1-1
size: .
length: 17
D: .
V: TRBV9
DNA: TGTGCCAGCAGCGTCGTTCTGATGCCGTCGGAAAACACTGAAGCTTTCTTT
CDR3: CASSVVLMPSENTEAFF

J: TRBJ1-4
size: once
length: 15
D: .
V: TRBV14
DNA: TGTGCCAGCAGCCAAGAAGGTTCAACTAATGAAAAACTGTTTTTT
CDR3: CASSQEGSTNEKLFF

J: TRBJ2-7
size: .
length: 12
D: .
V: TRBV11-2
DNA: TGTGCCAGCAGCTTAGGGGAGCGCGAGCAGTACTTC
CDR3: CASSLGEREQYF

J: TRBJ1-2
size: .
length: 14
D: TRBD1
V: TRBV28
DNA: TGTGCCAGCAGCCCTCACAGGGGAAGCGGCGGCTACACCTTC
CDR3: CASSPHRGSGGYTF

J: TRBJ2-3
size: once
length: 16
D: TRBD2
V: TRBV2
DNA: TGTGCCAGCAGACCCGGACTAGCGGGAGGAATGGATACGCAGTATTTT
CDR3: CASRPGLAGGMDTQYF

J: TRBJ1-1
size: .
length: 12
D: .
V: TRBV29-1
DNA: TGCAGCGTTGTCACAGCGAACACTGAAGCTTTCTTT
CDR3: CSVVTANTEAFF

J: TRBJ1-1
size: .
length: 11
D: .
V: TRBV28
DNA: TGTGGGCACCGAAAGAACACTGAAGCTTTCTTT
CDR3: CGHRKNTEAFF

J: TRBJ1-1
size: .
length: 15
D: .
V: TRBV29-1
DNA: TGCAGCGTTGAATATCATCGGCCCTCGAGGGCTGAAGCTTTCTTT
CDR3: CSVEYHRPSRAEAFF

J: TRBJ2-3
size: few
length: 13
D: .
V: TRBV9
DNA: TGTGCCAGCAGCGTAGGGAAGCCAGATACGCAGTATTTT
CDR3: CASSVGKPDTQYF

J: TRBJ1-3
size: .
length: 16
D: .
V: TRBV19
DNA: TGTGCCAGTAGTATAGCCCCCATAGGATCTGGAAACACCATATATTTT
CDR3: CASSIAPIGSGNTIYF

J: TRBJ1-2
size: once
length: 12
D: .
V: TRBV6-4
DNA: TGTGCCAGCAGCACCCACGGGGGTGGCTACACCTTC
CDR3: CASSTHGGGYTF

J: TRBJ2-7
size: once
length: 14
D: .
V: TRBV29-1
DNA: TGCAGCGCCTTAAACGACAACCAAGACCACGAGCAGTATTTC
CDR3: CSALNDNQDHEQYF

J: TRBJ2-1
size: .
length: 15
D: TRBD2
V: TRBV5-4
DNA: TGTGCCAGCAGGGGGGGAGGGAGCTCCTACAATGAGCAGTTCTTC
CDR3: CASRGGGSSYNEQFF

J: TRBJ2-7
size: .
length: 14
D: .
V: TRBV6-5
DNA: TGTGCCAGCAGTTACGTCGACAGGTCCTACGAGCAGTACTTC
CDR3: CASSYVDRSYEQYF

J: TRBJ1-1
size: .
length: 12
D: .
V: TRBV15
DNA: TGTGCCACCGGACTACAGGGAACTGAAGCTTTCTTT
CDR3: CATGLQGTEAFF

J: TRBJ2-3
size: once
length: 12
D: .
V: TRBV5-4
DNA: TGTGCCAGCAGCCCTGGGGTAGATACGCAGTATTTT
CDR3: CASSPGVDTQYF

J: TRBJ1-1
size: .
length: 13
D: TRBD1
V: TRBV7-9
DNA: TGTGCCAGCAGCATACAGGGGGCCACTGAAGCTTTCTTT
CDR3: CASSIQGATEAFF

J: TRBJ2-1
size: .
length: 15
D: TRBD2
V: TRBV7-2
DNA: TGTGCCAGCCCCCTAGCGGGACCTCTTTACAATGAGCAGTTCTTC
CDR3: CASPLAGPLYNEQFF

J: TRBJ1-1
size: .
length: 20
D: TRBD1
V: TRBV14
DNA: TGTGCCAGCAGCCAAGATAACGGGACAAGGACAGGGGGAATGAACACTGAAGCTTTCTTT
CDR3: CASSQDNGTRTGGMNTEAFF

J: TRBJ2-2
size: .
length: 13
D: .
V: TRBV4-2
DNA: TGTGCCAGCAGCCAAGCGGGGGCCGGGGAGCTGTTTTTT
CDR3: CASSQAGAGELFF

J: TRBJ2-7
size: .
length: 16
D: TRBD2
V: TRBV5-6
DNA: TGTGCCAGCAGCCTCTCGTCTGGGACTACCCCCCTCGAGCAGTACTTC
CDR3: CASSLSSGTTPLEQYF

J: TRBJ1-3
size: .
length: 15
D: .
V: TRBV27
DNA: TGTGCCAGCAGCTATAAGGGATTGGCTGGAAACACCATATATTTT
CDR3: CASSYKGLAGNTIYF

J: TRBJ1-1
size: .
length: 18
D: TRBD1
V: TRBV5-6
DNA: TGTGCCAGCAGCCTGCCGAGGGACAGGGGAAGAGCGAACACTGAAGCTTTCTTT
CDR3: CASSLPRDRGRANTEAFF

J: TRBJ1-1
size: .
length: 15
D: TRBD1
V: TRBV6-1
DNA: TGTGCCAGCAGTACCCAGGACAGGGCTGTTACTGAAGCTTTCTTT
CDR3: CASSTQDRAVTEAFF

J: TRBJ1-1
size: few
length: 14
D: .
V: TRBV19
DNA: TGTGCCAGTATGAGTAGAGGGGGGCACACTGAAGCTTTCTTT
CDR3: CASMSRGGHTEAFF

J: TRBJ2-7
size: .
length: 14
D: .
V: TRBV27
DNA: TGTGCCAGCAGTCCTCGGACACAATCCTACGAGCAGTACTTC
CDR3: CASSPRTQSYEQYF

J: TRBJ2-1
size: .
length: 19
D: .
V: TRBV7-9
DNA: TGTGCCAGCAGCTCCGGGATCCTAGCAGAGTACAAGACTTACAATGAGCAGTTCTTC
CDR3: CASSSGILAEYKTYNEQFF

J: TRBJ2-3
size: .
length: 15
D: .
V: TRBV28
DNA: TGTGCCAGCAGTCCTTTGACGGGTACCACAGATACGCAGTATTTT
CDR3: CASSPLTGTTDTQYF

J: TRBJ1-2
size: .
length: 16
D: .
V: TRBV27
DNA: TGTGCCAGCAGTTCTGCCCCCGGGCAGGGGAACTATGGCTACACCTTC
CDR3: CASSSAPGQGNYGYTF

J: TRBJ2-1
size: .
length: 17
D: TRBD2
V: TRBV4-3
DNA: TGCGCCAGCAGCAGGGGACTAGCGGGAGTAGGGGACAATGAGCAGTTCTTC
CDR3: CASSRGLAGVGDNEQFF

J: TRBJ1-2
size: .
length: 18
D: .
V: TRBV28
DNA: TGTGCCAGCAGTTCGCAAACCGGGGGGTCCAGTAACAACTATGGCTACACCTTC
CDR3: CASSSQTGGSSNNYGYTF

J: TRBJ1-5
size: .
length: 15
D: .
V: TRBV28
DNA: TGTGCCAGCAGTTTGGGACCGTGTAGCAATCAGCCCCAGCATTTT
CDR3: CASSLGPCSNQPQHF

J: TRBJ2-3
size: .
length: 16
D: TRBD2
V: TRBV4-2
DNA: TGTGCCAGCAGCCAAGATTTAGCGGGGACCACAGATACGCAGTATTTT
CDR3: CASSQDLAGTTDTQYF

J: TRBJ2-3
size: .
length: 16
D: .
V: TRBV4-1
DNA: TGCGCCAGCAGCCAAGCTCCGGATACTATCACAGATACGCAGTATTTT
CDR3: CASSQAPDTITDTQYF

J: TRBJ2-3
size: .
length: 16
D: .
V: TRBV5-1
DNA: TGCGCCAGCAGCCGTAACGACTTAGAAGCGTTAAATACGCAGTATTTT
CDR3: CASSRNDLEALNTQYF